This paragraph reports one TCR beta chain. This entry belongs to a study of blood T cell repertoires in COVID-19. Study processing details: Estimation of nucleated cell counts was performed using reference gene primer amplification. Clones were read by immunoSEQ multiplex PCR, and TCRdb kept only the in-frame ones, dropping some. The DNA gave D and trimming, while V, J and clone size come from that table. This repertoire shows about 210,000 clones, around 90% found once; its top ten account for 1.2%. The germline V gene has CDR1 LGHDT and CDR2 YNNKEL (reference sequence). This CDR3 has 14 amino acids. The trim removed 6 bases at V and 3 bases at J, leaving 5 bases unmatched.

The V gene is TRBV3-1 (or the pseudogene TRBV3-2), the J gene TRBJ2-3; TRBD2 matches 8 bases. Sequenced sample: peripheral blood. The clonotype originates from a man between 25 and 39 years old with acute or convalescent COVID-19. The CDR3 DNA follows: TGTGCCAGCAGTTTAAGCGGGGGTACAGATACGCAGTATTTT. Residues: CASSLSGGTDTQYF.